This T cell receptor beta chain was identified during a study of graft-versus-host responses after intestinal transplantation. The germline CDR1 and CDR2 sequences are MDHEN and SYDVKM. V lost 4 bases and J lost 1, with 4 bases in between. This CDR3 comprises 13 residues. This table comes from immunoSEQ multiplex PCR, and its TCRdb copy is limited to in-frame clones, with some not included. The table has 50,000 to 80,000 clones, roughly 90% seen once. Regarding this clone: As yet, its antigen is unknown.

The receptor was isolated from a human donor who was the organ donor for an intestinal transplant. This sequence joins TRBV28 and TRBJ2-2, with unresolved D. Source: unstimulated CD8+ T cells sorted from spleen or lymph node cells, taken before transplant. CDR3 in amino acids: CASSSMNTGELFF. In DNA, the CDR3 is TGTGCCAGCAGTTCAATGAACACCGGGGAGCTGTTTTTT.